This T cell receptor (beta chain) was recorded in a study of cytomegalovirus exposure and HLA in healthy donors. General study findings and limits: In an earlier analysis, productive rearrangement rates for most beta V segments clustered near 87% or 30%.

The PCR employed 60 Vbeta primers together with 13 Jbeta primers. Method: immunoSEQ multiplex PCR; TCRdb's copy keeps in-frame clones and lacks some. This sample has about 130,000 clones, with around three quarters found just once. This clone was found once. Its antigen is unknown. The CDR3 consists of 14 residues. CDR1 and CDR2 (germline): MNHNY, SVGAGI (reference sequence). Trimming at V came to 4 bases and at J to 5 bases, leaving 6 bases not matched to a gene. The receptor comes from a man under 40 in good health and CMV-seronegative. Sequenced: PBMCs. The chain uses TRBV6-6 and TRBJ2-3, with 7 bases aligning to TRBD1. The CDR3 sequence: CASSSTGLEDTQYF. The CDR3, as DNA: TGTGCCAGCAGTTCGACAGGGTTAGAAGATACGCAGTATTTT.